A single sample gave rise to the 31 T cell receptor beta chains below, sequenced in a study of blood T cell repertoires in COVID-19. This table comes from immunoSEQ multiplex PCR, and its TCRdb copy is limited to in-frame clones, with some not included. The sample comprises around 140,000 clones, roughly 81% of which are singletons, and less than 3.5% rests with the top ten. Sequenced material: peripheral blood. These receptors all stem from a human donor with acute or convalescent COVID-19. The donor label of this sample is uncertain.

The chain couples TRBV5-1 to TRBJ2-1; 8 bases match TRBD2. This CDR3 contains 15 residues. Trimming at V came to 7 bases and at J to 5 bases, leaving 11 bases not matched to a gene. Germline V CDR1 and CDR2: SGHRS, YFSETQ. CDR3 protein: CASHASSGGDNEQFF. The DNA for the CDR3 is TGCGCCAGCCACGCCTCTTCGGGGGGGGACAATGAGCAGTTCTTC.

The chain employs TRBV6-5 and TRBJ1-1, with 7 bases that match TRBD1. Per the germline V gene, CDR1 is MNHEY and CDR2 is SVGAGI. After removal of 7 bases from V and 5 bases from J, the junction contained 10 bases not matched to a gene. The CDR3 consists of 14 residues. CDR3 sequence reads: CASIFATGKTEAFF. DNA for the CDR3: TGTGCCAGCATATTCGCGACAGGGAAAACTGAAGCTTTCTTT.

The chain employs TRBV14 and TRBJ2-1, with D tentatively TRBD1 (6 bases). V lost 4 bases and J 6 bases, leaving 16 bases between the germline ends. The CDR3 runs 15 residues. The germline gives CDR1 SGHDN, CDR2 FVKESK. In DNA form, the CDR3 reads TGTGCCAGCAGCCGGGCAGGGGAAGCAAGCAATGAGCAGTTCTTC. Protein: CASSRAGEASNEQFF.

This clone was detected only a few times. The chain employs TRBV7-9 and TRBJ1-6, with 8 bases identical to TRBD1. CDR1 SEHNR and CDR2 FQNEAQ come from the germline V gene (reference sequence). V lost 1 base and J lost 8; bases outside the gene matches: 4. The CDR3 length is 15 residues. This CDR3 is CASSLEDRAYSPLHF. CDR3 coding DNA: TGTGCCAGCAGCTTAGAGGACAGGGCCTATTCACCCCTCCACTTT.

V and J are TRBV11-3 and TRBJ2-1; no definite D call. There are 13 residues in the CDR3. Germline values: CDR1 SGHNT, CDR2 YENEEA. Trimming pared 1 base from V and 4 bases from J, leaving 5 bases between. This chain's CDR3 is CASSLGNYNEQFF. Written as DNA, the CDR3 is TGTGCCAGCAGCTTAGGTAATTACAATGAGCAGTTCTTC.

The J gene is TRBJ2-5, the V gene TRBV24-1, with D perhaps TRBD2 (6 bases). This CDR3 spans 14 amino acids. Per germline, CDR1 KGHDR and CDR2 SFDVKD. Trimming took off 3 bases at V and 5 bases at J, with 12 bases between the two ends. CDR3 in amino acids: CATSDGGLGETQYF. CDR3 in DNA: TGTGCCACCAGTGATGGAGGGTTGGGCGAGACCCAGTACTTC.

This chain uses TRBV7-3 with TRBJ2-3, with D tentatively TRBD2 (5 bases). The CDR3 sequence is 14 residues long. Germline V lookup: CDR1 SGHTA, CDR2 FQGTGA. Between the trimmed V and J ends, which lost 1 base and 5 bases, there was a span of 10 bases. CDR3 region: CASSLRARGDTQYF. The DNA of the CDR3 is TGTGCCAGCAGCTTAAGGGCCCGGGGAGATACGCAGTATTTT.

This chain joins TRBV11-1 and TRBJ1-2; 7 bases agree with TRBD1. Germline V CDR1 and CDR2: SGHAT, FQDESV (reference sequence). CDR3 length: 13 residues. The V gene end was trimmed by 4 bases and the J gene end by 4 bases; junction bases not matched to a gene: 3. CDR3 sequence: CASSYRGGYGYTF. The DNA for the CDR3 is TGTGCCAGCAGCTACAGGGGAGGCTATGGCTACACCTTC.

This clone has a single count. The rearrangement joins TRBV3-1 (or the pseudogene TRBV3-2) to TRBJ2-1; 8 nucleotides align to TRBD2. The CDR3 is 18 amino acids. V shed 4 bases, J shed 7 bases, and the junction held 18 bases outside the gene matches. From germline, CDR1 is LGHDT and CDR2 YNNKEL (reference sequence). CDR3 protein: CASSPSPGVAGKGNEQFF. Here the CDR3 DNA reads TGTGCCAGCAGCCCATCACCAGGGGTAGCGGGAAAGGGGAATGAGCAGTTCTTC.

The rearrangement links TRBV18 to TRBJ1-1; no clear D gene. This CDR3 comprises 15 residues. Germline values: CDR1 KGHSH, CDR2 LQKENI. Trimming removed 2 bases from V and 3 bases from J, with 13 bases in between. The CDR3 region has the DNA TGTGCCAGCTCACCAGGTACAGTCCCTTACACTGAAGCTTTCTTT. It specifies CASSPGTVPYTEAFF.

The rearrangement uses TRBV14 and TRBJ1-1; D gene ambiguous. The CDR3 runs 13 residues. Germline V gene sequence: CDR1 SGHDN, CDR2 FVKESK. V was pared by 4 bases and J by 0 bases, with 6 bases between. Here the CDR3 DNA reads TGTGCCAGCAGCCGAAACATGAACACTGAAGCTTTCTTT. It codes for CASSRNMNTEAFF.

This clone showed up just a few times. This chain joins TRBV2 and TRBJ2-7, with 7 bases fitting TRBD2. CDR3 length: 16 residues. The V gene end was trimmed by 2 bases and the J gene end by 0 bases; junction bases not matched to a gene: 7. Germline V lookup: CDR1 SNHLY, CDR2 FYNNEI. Written as DNA, the CDR3 is TGTGCCAGCAGTGAACGGGGAGCGGGGAACTCCTACGAGCAGTACGTC. This encodes CASSERGAGNSYEQYV.

The chain has TRBV28 and TRBJ1-2; a weak D match, TRBD1 (6 bases). Looked up from germline, CDR1 is MDHEN and CDR2 is SYDVKM. Trimming pared 7 bases from V and 3 bases from J, leaving 15 bases between. The CDR3 has 14 amino acids. CDR3 in DNA: TGTGCCAGCATTCGGAACAGGGTCGACTATGGCTACACCTTC. Its translation is CASIRNRVDYGYTF.

The chain links TRBV19 to TRBJ1-5; TRBD1 matches 7 bases. CDR1 LNHDA and CDR2 SQIVND come from the germline V gene (reference sequence). V lost 5 bases to trimming and J lost 5 bases; unmatched junction nucleotides: 3. The CDR3 consists of 13 residues. CDR3 residues: CASSQGGHQPQHF. In DNA form, the CDR3 reads TGTGCCAGTAGTCAGGGGGGCCATCAGCCCCAGCATTTT.

The chain is built from TRBV29-1 and TRBJ2-6, with 7 bases identical to TRBD1. V lost 7 bases, J lost 1 base, and 1 base stayed unmatched. The CDR3 totals 13 residues. Germline lookup yields CDR1 SQVTM and CDR2 ANQGSEA. The CDR3 nucleotides are TGCAGCGCACAGGGGTCTGGGGCCAACGTCCTGACTTTC. This sequence encodes CSAQGSGANVLTF.

The chain combines TRBV15 with TRBJ1-3; 7 bases agree with TRBD1. Germline V gives CDR1 LNHNV, CDR2 YYDKDF (reference sequence). The CDR3 runs to 15 residues. V shed 2 bases, J shed 2 bases, and the junction held 3 bases outside the gene matches. The CDR3 here is CATSRPTGAGNTIYF. CDR3 in DNA: TGTGCCACCAGCAGACCTACAGGGGCTGGAAACACCATATATTTT.

This rearrangement joins TRBV6-5 to TRBJ1-2; D is perhaps TRBD1 (5 bases). The CDR3 has 16 amino acids. Germline CDR1 is MNHEY and CDR2 is SVGAGI. Trimming took off 4 bases at V and 3 bases at J, with 18 bases between the two ends. CDR3 amino acids: CASSSLHRGIDYGYTF. CDR3 nucleotide sequence: TGTGCCAGCAGTTCCCTGCACCGGGGGATCGACTATGGCTACACCTTC.

The chain links TRBV5-1 to TRBJ1-1; perhaps TRBD1 as D (5 bases). CDR3 size: 16 residues. The V and J ends lost 3 bases and 1 base respectively, with 16 bases between them. CDR1 and CDR2 (germline): SGHRS, YFSETQ. The CDR3 DNA reads as TGCGCCAGCAGCTCCCCAGCTGGACAAACGAACACTGAAGCTTTCTTT. Translated: CASSSPAGQTNTEAFF. The full variable domain, with the rest looked up from reference TRBV5-1 and TRBJ1-1, is KAGVTQTPRYLIKTRGQQVTLSCSPISGHRSVSWYQQTPGQGLQFLFEYFSETQRNKGNFPGRFSGRQFSNSRSEMNVSTLELGDSALYLCASSSPAGQTNTEAFFGQGTRLTVV.

The V and J genes are TRBV7-8 and TRBJ1-2; 7 bases line up with TRBD1. The CDR3 spans 21 residues. The V segment lost 5 bases and the J segment 8 bases; nucleotides outside the gene matches: 32. Germline lookup yields CDR1 SGHVS and CDR2 FQNEAQ. CDR3 sequence (DNA): TGTGCCAGCAGCGGATCAACCCCAACGGGAGGGGGCGATTCTTCTCAGCAAGGCTACACCTTC. This sequence encodes CASSGSTPTGGGDSSQQGYTF.

CDR3 coding DNA: TGTGCCAGCAGCTCCGGGGACAGATCCTACGAGCAGTACTTC. Translation: CASSSGDRSYEQYF. The chain links TRBV6-2 or TRBV6-3 to TRBJ2-7, with TRBD1 identical over 7 bases. This CDR3 contains 14 residues. V dropped 6 bases and J dropped 1; count of bases not matched to a gene: 6. CDR1 and CDR2 from the germline V gene are MNHEY and SVGEGT.

The rearrangement links TRBV18 to TRBJ1-1; 8 bases agree with TRBD1. Trimming took 2 bases from V and 2 from J; bases not matched to a gene: 13. The germline V gene encodes CDR1 KGHSH and CDR2 LQKENI. The CDR3 consists of 18 residues. DNA of the CDR3: TGTGCCAGCTCACCATGGGTGGGCCAGGGGGCGACCAACACTGAAGCTTTCTTT. This encodes CASSPWVGQGATNTEAFF.

In this sample, this clone turned up once. The rearrangement links TRBV7-2 to TRBJ1-2; D is uncertain. V was cut by 7 bases and J by 5 bases, with 8 bases left in between. In germline, CDR1 is SGHTA, CDR2 FQGNSA. The CDR3 is 11 residues long. CDR3 amino acids: CASTPGYGYTF. The CDR3 DNA follows: TGTGCCAGCACCCCGGGGTATGGCTACACCTTC.

This clone has just a few counts. The gene calls are TRBV2 and TRBJ1-4, with D perhaps TRBD1 (6 bases). V was cut by 3 bases and J by 0 bases, with 8 bases left in between. Germline V gene lookup returns CDR1 SNHLY and CDR2 FYNNEI. The CDR3 consists of 15 residues. This CDR3 is CASSDRGATNEKLFF. The CDR3 DNA sequence: TGTGCCAGCAGTGACAGGGGCGCAACTAATGAAAAACTGTTTTTT.

The chain couples TRBV19 to TRBJ2-5; TRBD2 agrees at 9 bases. Germline values: CDR1 LNHDA, CDR2 SQIVND (reference sequence). V was pared by 1 base and J by 4 bases, with 16 bases of the junction left unmatched. The CDR3 has 19 amino acids. The CDR3 region has the DNA TGTGCCAGTAGTATAGTTGGAGCGGGAGGTCTTTCCGGGGGAGAGACCCAGTACTTC. The encoded protein is CASSIVGAGGLSGGETQYF. Using reference TRBV19 and TRBJ2-5 for the parts outside the CDR3, the full variable domain is DGGITQSPKYLFRKEGQNVTLSCEQNLNHDAMYWYRQDPGQGLRLIYYSQIVNDFQKGDIAEGYSVSREKKESFPLTVTSAQKNPTAFYLCASSIVGAGGLSGGETQYFGPGTRLLVL.

V gene TRBV5-3 combines with J gene TRBJ1-2; D is uncertain. TRBV5-3 is noted as an ORF with a role that remains uncertain. V lost 3 bases and J 0 bases, leaving 18 bases between the germline ends. The CDR3 spans 17 residues. As DNA, the CDR3 is TGTGCCAGAAGCTCGCGGGCCTTGGGGATAGCTAACTATGGCTACACCTTC. Amino acid sequence: CARSSRALGIANYGYTF.

The J gene is TRBJ2-7, the V gene TRBV9, with D unresolved. This CDR3 contains 15 residues. In germline, CDR1 is SGDLS, CDR2 YYNGEE. V was shortened by 0 bases and J by 1 base, with 11 bases between the two germline ends. The CDR3 bases are TGTGCCAGCAGCGTAGGTGTCTCGTTGTCCTACGAGCAGTACTTC. Translation gives CASSVGVSLSYEQYF. The full variable domain, its missing parts supplied by reference TRBV9 and TRBJ2-7, is DSGVTQTPKHLITATGQRVTLRCSPRSGDLSVYWYQQSLDQGLQFLIQYYNGEERAKGNILERFSAQQFPDLHSELNLSSLELGDSALYFCASSVGVSLSYEQYFGPGTRLTVT.

This clone was seen a single time. The chain joins TRBV2 to TRBJ2-5; D is possibly TRBD1 (6 bases). With 4 bases removed from V and 4 bases from J, the gap between germline ends came to 10 bases. There are 13 residues in the CDR3. The V gene's germline CDR1 is SNHLY and CDR2 FYNNEI. The CDR3 is CASSARGGETQYF. As DNA, the CDR3 is TGTGCCAGCAGTGCCAGGGGCGGAGAGACCCAGTACTTC. The full variable domain, rest sourced from reference TRBV2 and TRBJ2-5, is EPEVTQTPSHQVTQMGQEVILRCVPISNHLYFYWYRQILGQKVEFLVSFYNNEISEKSEIFDDQFSVERPDGSNFTLKIRSTKLEDSAMYFCASSARGGETQYFGPGTRLLVL.

This chain connects TRBV11-3 to TRBJ1-6; a possible D gene is TRBD1 (5 bases). The CDR3 has 14 amino acids. Between the trimmed V and J ends, which lost 5 bases and 8 bases, there was a span of 13 bases. The germline V gene encodes CDR1 SGHNT and CDR2 YENEEA. CDR3 sequence reads: CASSAGGVDSPLHF. As DNA, the CDR3 is TGTGCCAGCAGCGCCGGGGGGGTTGATTCACCCCTCCACTTT.

Only a few counts were recorded for this clone. The J gene is TRBJ1-3, the V gene TRBV6-6, with D possibly being TRBD1 (6 bases). The V gene's germline CDR1 is MNHNY and CDR2 SVGAGI (reference sequence). This CDR3 comprises 14 residues. The V end lost 6 bases, the J end lost 0 bases, and 9 bases lay between the germline ends. CDR3 sequence (DNA): TGTGCCAGCAGACAGGGAAGCTCTGGAAACACCATATATTTT. As protein: CASRQGSSGNTIYF.

J is TRBJ2-1 and V is TRBV10-3, with 12 bases fitting TRBD2. The V gene end was trimmed by 6 bases and the J gene end by 4 bases; junction bases not matched to a gene: 4. The CDR3 has 15 residues. CDR1 is ENHRY and CDR2 is SYGVKD in the germline V gene. The CDR3 DNA reads TGTGCCATCAGCTCTAGCGGGGGGGCATACAATGAGCAGTTCTTC. This gives the protein CAISSSGGAYNEQFF.

The rearrangement links TRBV19 to TRBJ2-3; D might be TRBD1 (6 bases). Germline-derived CDR1 and CDR2 are LNHDA and SQIVND (reference sequence). This CDR3 region has 12 residues. The V end lost 5 bases, the J end lost 6 bases, and 9 bases lay between the germline ends. CDR3 nucleotide sequence: TGTGCCAGTAGTCCAGGACAGGATACGCAGTATTTT. Translated, it gives CASSPGQDTQYF.